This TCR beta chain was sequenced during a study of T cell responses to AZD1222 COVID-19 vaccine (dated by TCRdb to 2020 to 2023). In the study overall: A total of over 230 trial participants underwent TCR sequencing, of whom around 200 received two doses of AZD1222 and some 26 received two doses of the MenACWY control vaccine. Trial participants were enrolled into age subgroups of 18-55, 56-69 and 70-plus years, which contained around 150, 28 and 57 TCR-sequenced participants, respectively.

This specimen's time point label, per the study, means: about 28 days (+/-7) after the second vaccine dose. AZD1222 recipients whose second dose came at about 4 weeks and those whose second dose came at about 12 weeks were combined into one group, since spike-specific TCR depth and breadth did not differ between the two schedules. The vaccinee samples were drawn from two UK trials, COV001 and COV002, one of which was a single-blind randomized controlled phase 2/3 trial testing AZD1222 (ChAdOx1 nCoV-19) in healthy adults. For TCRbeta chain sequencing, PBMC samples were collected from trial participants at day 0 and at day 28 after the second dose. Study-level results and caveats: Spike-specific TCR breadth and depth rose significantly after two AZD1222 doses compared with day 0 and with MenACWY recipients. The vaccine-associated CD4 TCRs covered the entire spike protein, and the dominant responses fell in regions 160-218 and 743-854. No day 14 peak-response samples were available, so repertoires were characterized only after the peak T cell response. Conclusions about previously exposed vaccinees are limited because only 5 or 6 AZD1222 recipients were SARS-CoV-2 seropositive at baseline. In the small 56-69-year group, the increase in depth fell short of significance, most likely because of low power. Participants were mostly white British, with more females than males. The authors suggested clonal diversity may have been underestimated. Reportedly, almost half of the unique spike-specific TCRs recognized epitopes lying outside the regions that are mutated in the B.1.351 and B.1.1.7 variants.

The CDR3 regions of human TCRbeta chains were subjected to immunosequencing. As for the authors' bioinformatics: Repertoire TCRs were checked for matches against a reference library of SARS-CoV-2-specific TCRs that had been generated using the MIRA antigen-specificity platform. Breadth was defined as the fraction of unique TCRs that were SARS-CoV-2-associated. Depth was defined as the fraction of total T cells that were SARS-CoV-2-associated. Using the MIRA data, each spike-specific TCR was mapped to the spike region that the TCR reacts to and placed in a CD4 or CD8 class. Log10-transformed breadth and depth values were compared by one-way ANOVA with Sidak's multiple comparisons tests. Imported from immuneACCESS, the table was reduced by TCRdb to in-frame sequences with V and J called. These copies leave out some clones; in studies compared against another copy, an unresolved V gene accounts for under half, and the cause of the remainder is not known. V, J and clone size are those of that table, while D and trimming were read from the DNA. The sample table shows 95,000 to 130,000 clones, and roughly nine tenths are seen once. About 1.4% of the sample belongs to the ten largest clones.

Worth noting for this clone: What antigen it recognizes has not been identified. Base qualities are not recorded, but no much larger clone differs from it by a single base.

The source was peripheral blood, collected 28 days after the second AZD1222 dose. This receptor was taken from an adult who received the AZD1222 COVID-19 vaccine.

The CDR3 has the sequence CASSLLVTNTGELFF. The DNA is TGTGCCAGCAGCTTATTGGTTACGAACACCGGGGAGCTGTTTTTT. The chain employs TRBV7-9 and TRBJ2-2; no D gene can be assigned with confidence. V and J are truncated by 2 bases and 0 bases respectively, leaving an intervening sequence of 7 bases. CDR3 length: 15 amino acids, cysteine to phenylalanine. Kept here is only the CDR3 DNA, which spans 45 bases and is read in frame from base 1. Taken from the germline V gene (reference sequence), the CDR1 and CDR2 loops are SEHNR and FQNEAQ.